One sample yielded the 12 T cell receptor beta chains listed below, sequenced in a study of CXCR3-negative and CXCR3-positive naive CD8 T cells. Through 5' RACE with UMI labels, the TRB cDNA libraries were prepared. Reanalyzing the 5' RACE reads, TCRdb keeps one entry per CDR3 protein, without DNA. This repertoire includes about 130,000 distinct CDR3 sequences. Source material: naive CXCR3- CD8+ T cells from blood. Described subset: CD45RO-CCR7+CD27+CD95- naive CD8+ T cells lacking CXCR3 (TNR3-). Receptors were obtained from a human donor in good health. Some clones in this sample may be carry-over from other donors' samples.

This chain joins TRBV5-1 and TRBJ2-2; TCRdb's D gene call, TRBD1, goes unchecked for lack of DNA. Germline-derived CDR1 and CDR2 are SGHRS and YFSETQ. This CDR3 comprises 15 residues. The CDR3 sequence is CASSYPPAADGELFF.

This chain links TRBV29-1 with TRBJ2-7; the TCRdb D gene call, TRBD1, has no DNA to confirm it. The germline V gene has CDR1 SQVTM and CDR2 ANQGSEA. The CDR3 loop spans 13 amino acids. Here the CDR3 reads CSVVERGGYEQYF.

The V and J genes are TRBV5-5 and TRBJ1-1. This CDR3 is built from 15 residues. CDR1 is SGHKS and CDR2 is YYEKEE in the germline V gene (reference sequence). The CDR3 loop is CASSWSVQRDTEAFF.

The CDR3 spells CSVEGGQGGNEQFF. The chain employs TRBV29-1 and TRBJ2-1; TCRdb picks TRBD1, but there is no DNA to check that call. CDR1 is SQVTM and CDR2 is ANQGSEA in the germline V gene. CDR3 size: 14 residues.

The chain employs TRBV29-1 and TRBJ1-1; the D call from TCRdb, TRBD1, cannot be confirmed without DNA. The CDR3 has 13 residues. Germline loops: CDR1 SQVTM, CDR2 ANQGSEA. The CDR3 sequence is CSVERGPNTEAFF.

The chain combines TRBV19 with TRBJ2-2; the TCRdb D gene call, TRBD1, has no DNA to confirm it. Germline assignment: CDR1 LNHDA and CDR2 SQIVND (reference sequence). The CDR3 is made up of 12 amino acids. The CDR3 is CASRQGAGELFF.

The gene calls are TRBV20-1 and TRBJ2-7; no DNA is available, so the TRBD2 call from TCRdb remains unchecked. CDR3 length: 17 residues. Germline V gene sequence: CDR1 DFQATT, CDR2 SNEGSKA (reference sequence). This CDR3 reads CSARDRGLAGGPYEQYF.

The chain carries TRBV4-2 and TRBJ2-2; the D call of TRBD2 rests on TCRdb alone, since no DNA is present to check it. The CDR3 consists of 19 residues. CDR1 LGHNA and CDR2 YNFKEQ come from the germline V gene. Here the CDR3 reads CASSQARQTSGGHTGELFF.

This chain uses TRBV28 with TRBJ2-7; without DNA, the TCRdb call of TRBD1 cannot be checked. The germline CDR1 and CDR2 sequences are MDHEN and SYDVKM. The CDR3 runs to 15 residues. This CDR3 is CASRWGQGSSYEQYF.

This chain joins TRBV2 and TRBJ2-2; TCRdb proposes TRBD1, but this gene call is untestable without DNA. CDR3 size: 16 residues. The germline gives CDR1 SNHLY, CDR2 FYNNEI. CDR3 residues: CASSGQEALNTGELFF.

The rearrangement uses TRBV11-2 and TRBJ2-7. The CDR3 spans 15 residues. Germline CDR1 reads SGHAT; CDR2 reads FQNNGV. CDR3 amino acids: CASSPTGSATYEQYF. Based on the CDR3 plus reference TRBV11-2 and TRBJ2-7, the full variable domain is EAGVAQSPRYKIIEKRQSVAFWCNPISGHATLYWYQQILGQGPKLLIQFQNNGVVDDSQLPKDRFSAERLKGVDSTLKIQPAKLEDSAVYLCASSPTGSATYEQYFGPGTRLTVT.

The chain couples TRBV12-3 or TRBV12-4 to TRBJ2-3; lacking DNA, the TRBD1 call made by TCRdb goes unchecked. The CDR3 contains 15 residues. The CDR3 reads CASSFSGDNTDTQYF.